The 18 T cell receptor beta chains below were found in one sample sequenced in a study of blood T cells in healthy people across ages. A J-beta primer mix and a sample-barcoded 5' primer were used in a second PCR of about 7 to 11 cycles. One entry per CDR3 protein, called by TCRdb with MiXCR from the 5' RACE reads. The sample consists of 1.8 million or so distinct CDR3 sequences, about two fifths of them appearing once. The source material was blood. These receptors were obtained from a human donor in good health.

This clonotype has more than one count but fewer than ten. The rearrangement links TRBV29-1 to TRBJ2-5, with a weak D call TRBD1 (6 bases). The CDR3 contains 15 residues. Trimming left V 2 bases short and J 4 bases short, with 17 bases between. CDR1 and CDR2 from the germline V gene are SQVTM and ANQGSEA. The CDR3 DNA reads TGCAGCGTTGAAAGGGCCCAGGGGATTGGAGAGACCCAGTACTTC. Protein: CSVERAQGIGETQYF.

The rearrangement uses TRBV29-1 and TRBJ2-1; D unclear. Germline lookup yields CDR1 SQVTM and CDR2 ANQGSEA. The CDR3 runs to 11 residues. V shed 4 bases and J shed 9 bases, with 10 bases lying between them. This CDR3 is CSVVRNSEQFF. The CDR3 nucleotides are TGCAGCGTTGTAAGAAATAGTGAGCAGTTCTTC.

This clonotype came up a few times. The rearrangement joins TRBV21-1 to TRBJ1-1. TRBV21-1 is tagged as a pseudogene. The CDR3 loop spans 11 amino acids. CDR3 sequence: CASSKPTEAFF. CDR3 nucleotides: TGTGCCAGCAGTAAACCCACTGAAGCTTTCTTT.

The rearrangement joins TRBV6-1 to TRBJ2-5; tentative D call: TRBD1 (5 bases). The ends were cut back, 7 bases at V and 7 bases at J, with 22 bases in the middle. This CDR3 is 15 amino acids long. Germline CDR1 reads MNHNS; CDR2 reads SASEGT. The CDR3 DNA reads TGTGCCAGCATTGTGTCGGCAGGGATGATGGGGACCCAGTACTTC. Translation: CASIVSAGMMGTQYF.

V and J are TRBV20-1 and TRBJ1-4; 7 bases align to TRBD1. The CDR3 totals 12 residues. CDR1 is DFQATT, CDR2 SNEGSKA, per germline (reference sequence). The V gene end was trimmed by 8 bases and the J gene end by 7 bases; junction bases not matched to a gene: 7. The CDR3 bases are TGCAGTCCTGACAGGGCAGGTGAAAAACTGTTTTTT. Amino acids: CSPDRAGEKLFF.

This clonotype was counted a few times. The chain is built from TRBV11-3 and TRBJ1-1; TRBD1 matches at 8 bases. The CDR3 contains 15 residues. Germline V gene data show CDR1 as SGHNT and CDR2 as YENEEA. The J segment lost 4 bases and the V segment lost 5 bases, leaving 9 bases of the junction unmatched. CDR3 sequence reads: CASSPGQGRSTEAFF. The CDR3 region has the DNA TGTGCCAGCAGCCCTGGACAGGGAAGGAGCACTGAAGCTTTCTTT.

The CDR3 DNA reads as TGTGCCAGCAGTCACACTAGGGGGGCGCTGAACTATGGCTACACCTTC. Its protein product is CASSHTRGALNYGYTF. The chain recombines TRBV6-6 with TRBJ1-2, with D tentatively TRBD1 (6 bases). V lost 5 bases to trimming and J lost 2 bases, with 18 bases between them. CDR1 is MNHNY, CDR2 SVGAGI, per germline (reference sequence). This CDR3 contains 16 residues.

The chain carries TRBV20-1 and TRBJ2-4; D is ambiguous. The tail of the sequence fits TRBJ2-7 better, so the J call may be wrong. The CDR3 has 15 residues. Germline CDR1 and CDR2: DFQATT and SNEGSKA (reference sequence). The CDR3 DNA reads TGCAGTGCCAAGAGATCAGCCGGGCTTTCCTACGAGCAGTACTTC. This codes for CSAKRSAGLSYEQYF.

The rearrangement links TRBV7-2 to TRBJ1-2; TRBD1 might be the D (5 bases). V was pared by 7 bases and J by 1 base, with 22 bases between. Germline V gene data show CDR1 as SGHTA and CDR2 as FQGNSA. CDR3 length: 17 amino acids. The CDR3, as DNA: TGTGCCAGCACCCCAGTGGGACGGGGGGATTTTAACTATGGCTACACCTTC. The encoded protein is CASTPVGRGDFNYGYTF.

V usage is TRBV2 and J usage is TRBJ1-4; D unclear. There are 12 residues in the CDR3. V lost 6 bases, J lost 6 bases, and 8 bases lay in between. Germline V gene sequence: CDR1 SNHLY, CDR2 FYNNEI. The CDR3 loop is CASRLTDEKLFF. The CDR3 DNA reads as TGTGCCAGCAGACTCACAGATGAAAAACTGTTTTTT.

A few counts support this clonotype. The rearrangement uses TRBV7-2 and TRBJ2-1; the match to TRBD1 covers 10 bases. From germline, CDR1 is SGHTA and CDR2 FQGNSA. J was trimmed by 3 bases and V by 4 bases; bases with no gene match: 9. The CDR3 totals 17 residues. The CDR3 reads CASSSLSGTGVYNEQFF. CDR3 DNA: TGTGCCAGCAGCTCCCTATCCGGGACAGGGGTCTACAATGAGCAGTTCTTC.

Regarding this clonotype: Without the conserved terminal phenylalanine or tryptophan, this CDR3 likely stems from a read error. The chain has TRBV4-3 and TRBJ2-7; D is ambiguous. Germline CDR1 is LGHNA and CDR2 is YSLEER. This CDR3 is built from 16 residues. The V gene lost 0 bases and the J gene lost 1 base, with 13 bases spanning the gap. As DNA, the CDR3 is TGCGCCAGCAGCCAAGATTTAATGGAACGGTCCTACGAGCAGTACTGC. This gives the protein CASSQDLMERSYEQYC.

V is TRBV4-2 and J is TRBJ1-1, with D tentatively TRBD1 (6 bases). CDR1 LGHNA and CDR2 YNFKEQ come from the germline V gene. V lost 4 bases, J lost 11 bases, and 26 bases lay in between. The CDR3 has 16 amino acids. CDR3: CASSLRGGQDAADAFF. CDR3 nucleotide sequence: TGTGCCAGCAGCCTCCGGGGGGGCCAGGACGCCGCGGACGCTTTCTTT.

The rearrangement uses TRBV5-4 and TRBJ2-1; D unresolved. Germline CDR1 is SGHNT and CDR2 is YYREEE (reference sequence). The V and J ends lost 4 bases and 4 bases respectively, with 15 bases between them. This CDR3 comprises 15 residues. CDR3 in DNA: TGTGCCAGCAGCCCTACATCCTCGCAATACAATGAGCAGTTCTTC. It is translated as CASSPTSSQYNEQFF. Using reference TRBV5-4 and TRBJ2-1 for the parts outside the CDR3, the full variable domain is ETGVTQSPTHLIKTRGQQVTLRCSSQSGHNTVSWYQQALGQGPQFIFQYYREEENGRGNFPPRFSGLQFPNYSSELNVNALELDDSALYLCASSPTSSQYNEQFFGPGTRLTVL.

The CDR3: CATSDPGQRTDTQYF. In nucleotides, the CDR3 is TGTGCCACCAGTGACCCGGGACAGCGCACAGATACGCAGTATTTT. The rearrangement uses TRBV24-1 and TRBJ2-3; the match to TRBD1 covers 7 bases. The CDR3 has 15 residues. Germline CDR1 reads KGHDR; CDR2 reads SFDVKD. With 4 bases clipped from V and 1 base from J, the junction kept 4 bases outside the gene matches.

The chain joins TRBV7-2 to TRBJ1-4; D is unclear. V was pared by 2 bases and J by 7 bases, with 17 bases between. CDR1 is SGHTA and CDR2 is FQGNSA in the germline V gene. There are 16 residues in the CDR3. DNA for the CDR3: TGTGCCAGCAGCTTAACAGTGGGGAGGTATAGTGAAAAACTGTTTTTT. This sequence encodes CASSLTVGRYSEKLFF.

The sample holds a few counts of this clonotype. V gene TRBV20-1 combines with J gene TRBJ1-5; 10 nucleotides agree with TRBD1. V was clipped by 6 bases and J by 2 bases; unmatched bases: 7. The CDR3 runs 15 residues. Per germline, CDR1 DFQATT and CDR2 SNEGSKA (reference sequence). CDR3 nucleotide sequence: TGCAGTGCCAACACCGGGACAGGGGGCAATCAGCCCCAGCATTTT. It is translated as CSANTGTGGNQPQHF.

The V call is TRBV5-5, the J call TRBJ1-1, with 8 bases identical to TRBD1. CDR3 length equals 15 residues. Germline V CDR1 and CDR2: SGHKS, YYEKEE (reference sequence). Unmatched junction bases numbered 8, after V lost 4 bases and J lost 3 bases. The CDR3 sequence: CASSRNRGGYTEAFF. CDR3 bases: TGTGCCAGCAGCAGAAACAGGGGGGGGTACACTGAAGCTTTCTTT. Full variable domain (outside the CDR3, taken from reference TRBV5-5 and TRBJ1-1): DAGVTQSPTHLIKTRGQQVTLRCSPISGHKSVSWYQQVLGQGPQFIFQYYEKEERGRGNFPDRFSARQFPNYSSELNVNALLLGDSALYLCASSRNRGGYTEAFFGQGTRLTVV.